This passage covers 5 T cell receptor beta chains from one sample sequenced in a study of blood T cell repertoires in COVID-19. The protocol was immunoSEQ multiplex PCR, while the TCRdb copy is restricted to in-frame clones and leaves out a portion. This sample has approximately 120,000 clones, with around 78% found just once. The sample consisted of peripheral blood. The receptor set was obtained from a woman in her fifties or sixties with acute or convalescent COVID-19.

The chain is built from TRBV5-1 and TRBJ1-2; TRBD1 matches 8 bases. The V and J ends lost 5 bases and 6 bases, in that order; junction bases with no gene match: 9. The CDR3 is 14 residues long. Germline V gene sequence: CDR1 SGHRS, CDR2 YFSETQ. The CDR3 nucleotides are TGCGCCAGCAGACTAGGTCAGGGGGCACATGGCTACACCTTC. Translated: CASRLGQGAHGYTF. The full variable domain, rest sourced from reference TRBV5-1 and TRBJ1-2, is KAGVTQTPRYLIKTRGQQVTLSCSPISGHRSVSWYQQTPGQGLQFLFEYFSETQRNKGNFPGRFSGRQFSNSRSEMNVSTLELGDSALYLCASRLGQGAHGYTFGSGTRLTVV.

V is TRBV2 and J is TRBJ2-1; 7 bases are shared with TRBD1. With 4 bases clipped from V and 4 bases from J, the junction kept 7 bases outside the gene matches. Germline V gene lookup returns CDR1 SNHLY and CDR2 FYNNEI. The CDR3 runs to 15 residues. In nucleotides, the CDR3 is TGTGCCAGCAGTGCGACAGGGCTAGCATACAATGAGCAGTTCTTC. This codes for CASSATGLAYNEQFF.

The chain is built from TRBV28 and TRBJ1-2, with TRBD1 identical over 7 bases. This CDR3 contains 13 residues. V trimming: 6 bases; J trimming: 5 bases; junction bases outside the gene matches: 6. CDR1 and CDR2 from the germline V gene are MDHEN and SYDVKM. DNA of the CDR3: TGTGCCAGCAGAACCGGGACAGAATATGGCTACACCTTC. Protein product: CASRTGTEYGYTF.

The sample holds one count of this clone. In nucleotides, the CDR3 is TGTGCCAGCAGTTTACTTTCAGGTGGGGAGACCCAGTACTTC. Its translation: CASSLLSGGETQYF. The chain has TRBV27 and TRBJ2-5, with D unresolved. CDR1 is MNHEY, CDR2 SMNVEV, per germline (reference sequence). The V end lost 2 bases, the J end lost 5 bases, and 12 bases lay between the germline ends. This CDR3 has 14 residues.

The chain joins TRBV21-1 to TRBJ1-3; TRBD1, as called in the table, went unchecked against the DNA. TRBV21-1 is given as a pseudogene. The CDR3 extends over 14 amino acids. Here the CDR3 reads CANETGTSGNTIYF. In nucleotides, the CDR3 is TGTGCCAACGAGACAGGCACCTCTGGAAACACCATATATTTT.